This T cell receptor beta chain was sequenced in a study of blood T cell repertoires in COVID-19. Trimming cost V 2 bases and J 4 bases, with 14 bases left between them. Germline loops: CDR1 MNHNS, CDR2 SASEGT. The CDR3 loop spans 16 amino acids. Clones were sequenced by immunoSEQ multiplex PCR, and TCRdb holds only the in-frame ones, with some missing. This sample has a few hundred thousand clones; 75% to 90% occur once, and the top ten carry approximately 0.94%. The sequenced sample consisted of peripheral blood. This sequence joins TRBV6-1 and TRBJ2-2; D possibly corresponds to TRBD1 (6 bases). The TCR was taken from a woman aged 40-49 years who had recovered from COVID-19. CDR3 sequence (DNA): TGTGCCAGCAGTGAAATGGGGGCCGAGATCACCGGGGAGCTGTTTTTT. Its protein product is CASSEMGAEITGELFF.